This entry is about one T cell receptor beta chain. In the authors' methods: Nucleated cell counts were estimated from reference gene primer amplification. TCRdb keeps only in-frame clones here, not all; method: immunoSEQ multiplex PCR. D and trimming were read from the DNA, whereas the V and J calls and clone size are those reported in that table. The sample records 90,000 to 150,000 clones, around 89% being singletons. This sample is drawn from a study of blood T cell repertoires in COVID-19. Study summary: The samples span acute and convalescent COVID-19 from the United States, Italy and Spain. T cells, B-cell-depleted T cells, or PBMCs provided the cDNA or gDNA that served as material.

Trimming pared 3 bases from V and 6 bases from J, leaving 9 bases between. Germline V gene lookup returns CDR1 MDHEN and CDR2 SYDVKM. The length of the CDR3 is 12 residues. The sequence derives from a man in his 70s with active or convalescent COVID-19. The specimen sequenced was peripheral blood. The V gene is TRBV28, the J gene TRBJ2-7; maybe TRBD1 (6 bases). CDR3 in DNA: TGTGCCAGCAGTTTGGGGGCTGGCGAGCAGTACTTC. Its protein is CASSLGAGEQYF.